A single sample is the source of the 24 T cell receptor beta chains below, sequenced in a study of blood T cell repertoires in COVID-19. Some clones are missing from TCRdb's copy, which holds only in-frame ones; the method was immunoSEQ multiplex PCR. The table has approximately 300,000 clones, over 75% seen once; the top ten hold roughly 6.8%. Sequenced material: peripheral blood. These receptors were taken from a woman aged 25 to 45 with COVID-19, enrolled during active disease.

The chain uses TRBV10-3 and TRBJ2-3; 7 nucleotides match TRBD1. The CDR3 consists of 13 residues. CDR1 is ENHRY, CDR2 SYGVKD, per germline. With 6 bases clipped from V and 3 bases from J, the junction kept 3 bases outside the gene matches. The CDR3 DNA sequence: TGTGCCATCAGGGGGACAGAGACAGATACGCAGTATTTT. Amino acid sequence: CAIRGTETDTQYF.

The chain carries TRBV28 and TRBJ2-7; D ambiguous. The CDR3 sequence is 13 residues long. The germline V gene encodes CDR1 MDHEN and CDR2 SYDVKM. V gave up 4 bases and J gave up 1 base, with 8 bases separating them. The CDR3 loop reads CASSSQQSYEQYF. The CDR3 DNA follows: TGTGCCAGCAGTTCACAGCAATCCTACGAGCAGTACTTC.

DNA for the CDR3: TGTGCCAGCAAGTCACTAGCGGGAGGGGGCTACGAGCAGTACTTC. This codes for CASKSLAGGGYEQYF. This rearrangement joins TRBV6-5 to TRBJ2-7; 13 bases match TRBD2. Trimming at V came to 7 bases and at J to 3 bases, leaving 6 bases not matched to a gene. Germline V lookup: CDR1 MNHEY, CDR2 SVGAGI. The CDR3 covers 15 residues.

This clone was recorded a few times. V gene TRBV29-1 combines with J gene TRBJ1-2, with D perhaps TRBD1 (6 bases). V lost 5 bases and J 2 bases, leaving 12 bases between the germline ends. The V gene's germline CDR1 is SQVTM and CDR2 ANQGSEA. The CDR3 totals 13 residues. CDR3 in DNA: TGCAGCGTTTTGCCACAGGGAAACTATGGCTACACCTTC. Encoded protein: CSVLPQGNYGYTF.

The V and J genes are TRBV3-1 (or the pseudogene TRBV3-2) and TRBJ2-1; no clear D. CDR1 is LGHDT and CDR2 is YNNKEL in the germline V gene (reference sequence). Trimming removed 2 bases at V and 6 bases at J, with 5 bases between. This CDR3 is built from 12 residues. CDR3 sequence (DNA): TGTGCCAGCAGCCAACTAGGCAATGAGCAGTTCTTC. This codes for CASSQLGNEQFF.

The V and J genes are TRBV11-3 and TRBJ2-5; weak D call: TRBD1 (6 bases). The CDR3 sequence is 13 residues long. Germline V gene lookup returns CDR1 SGHNT and CDR2 YENEEA. V gave up 4 bases and J gave up 9 bases, with 15 bases separating them. The CDR3, as DNA: TGTGCCAGCAGCTCCCCCAGGGGTCGGGCCCAGTACTTC. The encoded protein is CASSSPRGRAQYF.

The V gene is TRBV4-2, the J gene TRBJ2-1, with a possible D match to TRBD1 (5 bases). Trimming removed 2 bases at V and 7 bases at J, with 21 bases between. The germline V gene encodes CDR1 LGHNA and CDR2 YNFKEQ. This CDR3 is built from 17 residues. CDR3: CASSQPMGRALRNEQFF. CDR3 in DNA: TGTGCCAGCAGCCAACCCATGGGCAGGGCCCTTAGGAATGAGCAGTTCTTC.

V and J are TRBV10-3 and TRBJ2-5, with 7 nucleotides matching TRBD1. V lost 6 bases and J lost 5; bases outside the gene matches: 0. The CDR3 spans 11 residues. CDR1 is ENHRY and CDR2 is SYGVKD in the germline V gene. The CDR3 here is CAIRTGETQYF. In DNA form, the CDR3 reads TGTGCCATCAGGACAGGGGAGACCCAGTACTTC.

V and J are TRBV5-1 and TRBJ2-2; 12 nucleotides line up with TRBD2. The CDR3 spans 16 residues. J gave up 5 bases and V 2 bases, and 4 bases lay outside the gene matches. The germline CDR1 and CDR2 sequences are SGHRS and YFSETQ. The CDR3 spells CASSFLGLAGTGELFF. The CDR3 DNA sequence: TGCGCCAGCAGCTTTTTAGGACTAGCGGGGACCGGGGAGCTGTTTTTT.

J is TRBJ1-2 and V is TRBV5-6, with a tentative D call TRBD1 (6 bases). The CDR3 is made up of 15 amino acids. Trimming removed 0 bases from V and 1 base from J, with 10 bases in between. Per germline, CDR1 SGHDT and CDR2 YYEEEE. As DNA, the CDR3 is TGTGCCAGCAGCTTGGTTGGCAGGGGTAACTATGGCTACACCTTC. It encodes CASSLVGRGNYGYTF.

The genes are TRBV2 and TRBJ2-7; 9 nucleotides line up with TRBD1. Germline trimming cut 3 bases from V and 2 bases from J; bases unmatched to any gene: 5. The CDR3 runs 15 residues. Germline loops: CDR1 SNHLY, CDR2 FYNNEI. The CDR3 DNA reads as TGTGCCAGCAGTGATTGGGGGACAGGGACCTACGAGCAGTACTTC. Translated, it gives CASSDWGTGTYEQYF.

The chain uses TRBV7-9 and TRBJ2-2; D call uncertain. The germline V gene encodes CDR1 SEHNR and CDR2 FQNEAQ (reference sequence). The ends were cut back, 2 bases at V and 0 bases at J, with 7 bases in the middle. The CDR3 totals 15 residues. In nucleotides, the CDR3 is TGTGCCAGCAGCTTATCTTTAGCGAACACCGGGGAGCTGTTTTTT. This gives the protein CASSLSLANTGELFF.

This clone appeared once. CDR3 sequence reads: CASAKGTANNSPLHF. The CDR3 coding sequence is TGTGCCAGCGCGAAAGGGACAGCTAATAATTCACCCCTCCACTTT. The chain couples TRBV9 to TRBJ1-6; TRBD1 aligns across 7 bases. This CDR3 is built from 15 residues. Germline CDR1 is SGDLS and CDR2 is YYNGEE. The J segment lost 5 bases and the V segment lost 7 bases, leaving 9 bases of the junction unmatched.

The chain is built from TRBV6-5 and TRBJ2-7, with 7 bases aligning to TRBD2. Trimming removed 2 bases from V and 1 base from J; junction bases left unmatched: 5. In germline, CDR1 is MNHEY, CDR2 SVGAGI. The CDR3 is 15 amino acids. CDR3 nucleotide sequence: TGTGCCAGCAGTTACGGCGGGAGTGGGTCCTACGAGCAGTACTTC. Translating it yields CASSYGGSGSYEQYF.

Comment on this clone: The same CDR3 can be traced to other DNA sequences in this sample. V and J are TRBV11-2 and TRBJ2-7, with a tentative D call TRBD2 (5 bases). This CDR3 has 15 residues. The V and J ends lost 0 bases and 1 base respectively, with 10 bases between them. CDR1 and CDR2 from the germline V gene are SGHAT and FQNNGV. CDR3 in amino acids: CASSLEGRGSYEQYF. For the CDR3, the DNA is TGTGCCAGCAGCTTAGAAGGGAGAGGGTCCTACGAGCAGTACTTC.

The V call is TRBV29-1, the J call TRBJ2-1; TRBD2 might be the D (5 bases). V was cut by 0 bases and J by 4 bases, with 13 bases left in between. Germline CDR1 reads SQVTM; CDR2 reads ANQGSEA. The CDR3 contains 15 residues. The CDR3: CSVEDHTWRYNEQFF. The CDR3 DNA is TGCAGCGTTGAAGATCACACTTGGAGGTACAATGAGCAGTTCTTC.

This chain links TRBV19 with TRBJ2-1; 10 bases agree with TRBD1. The CDR3 consists of 18 residues. Trimming removed 10 bases from V and 0 bases from J; junction bases left unmatched: 15. Per germline, CDR1 LNHDA and CDR2 SQIVND (reference sequence). This chain's CDR3 is CATRDRGSRTSSYNEQFF. Here the CDR3 DNA reads TGTGCCACCCGGGACAGGGGAAGCCGCACTAGCTCCTACAATGAGCAGTTCTTC.

In this sample, this clone turned up once. The rearrangement uses TRBV2 and TRBJ2-1, with 9 bases fitting TRBD1. Germline CDR1 SNHLY, CDR2 FYNNEI. The trim removed 5 bases at V and 3 bases at J, leaving 8 bases unmatched. This CDR3 contains 16 residues. The CDR3 DNA is TGTGCCAGCAGTCGAGGGACAGGGCAAGGCTACAATGAGCAGTTCTTC. This encodes CASSRGTGQGYNEQFF.

V and J are TRBV4-3 and TRBJ1-4; D is unresolved. The CDR3 contains 13 residues. Looked up from germline, CDR1 is LGHNA and CDR2 is YSLEER. Trimming pared 1 base from V and 8 bases from J, leaving 8 bases between. The CDR3 nucleotides read TGCGCCAGCAGCCAAGTCTACCGGGAAAAACTGTTTTTT. Translating it yields CASSQVYREKLFF.

The chain combines TRBV7-2 with TRBJ1-2, with D tentatively TRBD1 (5 bases). V lost 7 bases and J lost 8, with 14 bases in between. The CDR3 is 12 residues long. Germline V gives CDR1 SGHTA, CDR2 FQGNSA. In DNA, the CDR3 is TGTGCCAGCACCCCCGGGGGGGACGGCTACACCTTC. Translating gives CASTPGGDGYTF. Full variable domain (rest looked up from reference TRBV7-2 and TRBJ1-2): GAGVSQSPSNKVTEKGKDVELRCDPISGHTALYWYRQSLGQGLEFLIYFQGNSAPDKSGLPSDRFSAERTGGSVSTLTIQRTQQEDSAVYLCASTPGGDGYTFGSGTRLTVV.

V usage is TRBV27 and J usage is TRBJ1-1, with 9 bases identical to TRBD1. V lost 5 bases to trimming and J lost 5 bases; unmatched junction nucleotides: 9. Germline values: CDR1 MNHEY, CDR2 SMNVEV (reference sequence). There are 15 residues in the CDR3. CDR3 DNA: TGTGCCAGCAGTGTTCCGGGACAGGGAGGTACTGAAGCTTTCTTT. Protein: CASSVPGQGGTEAFF.

The V and J genes are TRBV11-2 and TRBJ1-1; TRBD1 agrees at 8 bases. V dropped 2 bases and J dropped 4; count of bases not matched to a gene: 9. The length of the CDR3 is 16 residues. Looked up from germline, CDR1 is SGHAT and CDR2 is FQNNGV. CDR3 DNA sequence: TGTGCCAGCAGCTTACGGCCAGGGGGCGGGGGCACTGAAGCTTTCTTT. Translated: CASSLRPGGGGTEAFF.

This chain connects TRBV5-1 to TRBJ1-2; 7 nucleotides line up with TRBD1. Germline V gene sequence: CDR1 SGHRS, CDR2 YFSETQ. Germline trimming cut 2 bases from V and 8 bases from J; bases unmatched to any gene: 6. The CDR3 has 13 amino acids. The CDR3: CASSLQQGYGYTF. The CDR3 coding sequence is TGCGCCAGCAGCTTACAACAGGGGTACGGCTACACCTTC.

The gene calls are TRBV18 and TRBJ2-7; 14 bases line up with TRBD2. Looked up from germline, CDR1 is KGHSH and CDR2 is LQKENI. After removal of 5 bases from V and 6 bases from J, the junction contained 3 bases not matched to a gene. The CDR3 contains 14 residues. This CDR3 is CASSGLAGGGEQYF. CDR3 DNA sequence: TGTGCCAGCTCAGGACTAGCGGGAGGTGGCGAGCAGTACTTC.